The 12 T cell receptor beta chains below all came from one sample that was sequenced in a study of cytomegalovirus exposure and HLA in healthy donors. 60 Vbeta and 13 Jbeta primers were used in PCR. Clones were sequenced by immunoSEQ multiplex PCR, and TCRdb holds only the in-frame ones, with some missing. The data hold around 130,000 clones, with around 8.5% observed a single time. The source material was PBMCs. The receptor source for this set is a middle-aged man in good health and CMV-seronegative.

This chain joins TRBV5-1 and TRBJ2-1, with TRBD2 matching 8 bases. The length of the CDR3 is 14 residues. The germline gives CDR1 SGHRS, CDR2 YFSETQ. V was clipped by 3 bases and J by 5 bases; unmatched bases: 4. CDR3 nucleotide sequence: TGCGCCAGCAGCTCGGGGGGGGCCGACAATGAGCAGTTCTTC. It encodes CASSSGGADNEQFF.

This chain uses TRBV6-5 with TRBJ1-4; D unresolved. The CDR3 runs to 16 residues. The germline V gene has CDR1 MNHEY and CDR2 SVGAGI. V was shortened by 4 bases and J by 4 bases, with 16 bases between the two germline ends. The CDR3 region is CASSSRTGYLNEKLFF. The DNA for the CDR3 is TGTGCCAGCAGTTCTCGGACGGGATACCTTAATGAAAAACTGTTTTTT.

The chain uses TRBV6-1 and TRBJ2-7, with 8 bases that match TRBD1. The CDR3 sequence is 14 residues long. The germline gives CDR1 MNHNS, CDR2 SASEGT. V trimming: 8 bases; J trimming: 5 bases; junction bases outside the gene matches: 11. The CDR3 is CASLRVAGGDEQYF. CDR3 nucleotide sequence: TGTGCCAGCTTAAGGGTGGCAGGGGGCGACGAGCAGTACTTC.

V and J are TRBV7-9 and TRBJ2-1; D might be TRBD2 (6 bases). Germline V gene data show CDR1 as SEHNR and CDR2 as FQNEAQ (reference sequence). The CDR3 loop spans 15 amino acids. The V and J ends lost 3 bases and 8 bases respectively, with 17 bases between them. The CDR3 spells CASSFLDYLRDEQFF. The CDR3 nucleotides are TGTGCCAGCAGCTTTTTGGACTACCTTAGGGATGAGCAGTTCTTC.

The genes are TRBV9 and TRBJ1-2, with TRBD1 matching over 7 bases. The length of the CDR3 is 15 residues. J gave up 1 base and V 0 bases, and 3 bases lay outside the gene matches. In germline, CDR1 is SGDLS, CDR2 YYNGEE. The CDR3 spells CASSVGDRINYGYTF. In DNA form, the CDR3 reads TGTGCCAGCAGCGTAGGGGACAGAATTAACTATGGCTACACCTTC.

The V and J genes are TRBV5-1 and TRBJ2-5, with D tentatively TRBD1 (6 bases). Germline values: CDR1 SGHRS, CDR2 YFSETQ. This CDR3 spans 17 amino acids. Trimming shortened V by 2 bases and J by 2 bases, and 19 bases separated the two germline ends. The CDR3 DNA reads TGCGCCAGCAGCTTTTTTCCCCCCGACAGGATTCAAGAGACCCAGTACTTC. Encoded protein: CASSFFPPDRIQETQYF.

This clone occurred a few times. V gene TRBV29-1 combines with J gene TRBJ2-7; D gene ambiguous. This CDR3 has 13 amino acids. CDR1 and CDR2 (germline): SQVTM, ANQGSEA. Trimming shortened V by 4 bases and J by 6 bases, and 16 bases separated the two germline ends. The CDR3 coding sequence is TGCAGCGTTGGAACCGTCCTGGTTAGCGAGCAGTACTTC. Its protein is CSVGTVLVSEQYF.

This clone occurred a few times. The V and J genes are TRBV19 and TRBJ2-1; TRBD2 agrees at 11 bases. The germline CDR1 and CDR2 sequences are LNHDA and SQIVND (reference sequence). This CDR3 comprises 14 residues. The trim removed 4 bases at V and 9 bases at J, leaving 5 bases unmatched. The CDR3 protein is CASSSSGGVAEQFF. CDR3 sequence (DNA): TGTGCCAGTAGTAGTAGCGGGGGGGTCGCTGAGCAGTTCTTC.

This clone was observed a few times. The chain has TRBV5-1 and TRBJ2-5; D may be TRBD2 (6 bases). Trimming shortened V by 4 bases and J by 4 bases, and 11 bases separated the two germline ends. There are 13 residues in the CDR3. From germline, CDR1 is SGHRS and CDR2 YFSETQ. For the CDR3, the DNA is TGCGCCAGCAGCCAGACTAGACGAGAGACCCAGTACTTC. Amino acid sequence: CASSQTRRETQYF. The complete variable domain, with remaining parts taken from reference TRBV5-1 and TRBJ2-5, reads KAGVTQTPRYLIKTRGQQVTLSCSPISGHRSVSWYQQTPGQGLQFLFEYFSETQRNKGNFPGRFSGRQFSNSRSEMNVSTLELGDSALYLCASSQTRRETQYFGPGTRLLVL.

This clone occurred a few times. The chain couples TRBV12-2 to TRBJ2-1; TRBD2 is the table's D call and was not checked against the DNA. TRBV12-2 is shown as a pseudogene. The CDR3 runs to 14 residues. The CDR3 DNA reads TGTGCAAGTCGCTTAGCGAACCGGGGGGGCCTGCAGTTCTTC. This gives the protein CASRLANRGGLQFF.

There are a few counts of this clone. The V gene is TRBV5-5, the J gene TRBJ1-1; 11 nucleotides line up with TRBD1. The germline V gene has CDR1 SGHKS and CDR2 YYEKEE (reference sequence). With 4 bases clipped from V and 3 bases from J, the junction kept 2 bases outside the gene matches. The CDR3 spans 14 residues. CDR3 bases: TGTGCCAGCAGCCGGGGACAGGGGGACACTGAAGCTTTCTTT. It translates to CASSRGQGDTEAFF.

This clone was seen a few times. The CDR3 here is CASSSGLANTEAFF. CDR3 sequence (DNA): TGTGCCAGCAGTTCAGGGTTGGCTAACACTGAAGCTTTCTTT. The chain recombines TRBV11-2 with TRBJ1-1, with D perhaps TRBD1 (5 bases). Germline assignment: CDR1 SGHAT and CDR2 FQNNGV. V shed 6 bases and J shed 2 bases, with 13 bases lying between them. The CDR3 is 14 amino acids.